The 29 T cell receptor beta chains given below trace back to one sample, sequenced in a study of shared clonotypes between healthy human individuals. Clones were read by immunoSEQ multiplex PCR, and TCRdb kept only the in-frame ones, dropping some. This table holds about 980,000 clones, over 75% found once. Sequenced: memory CD4+ T cells sorted from blood. Indicated subset: CD45RA-negative fraction. Every receptor here comes from a man aged 18 to 30 in good health.

V and J are TRBV7-2 and TRBJ2-3; D unclear. V shed 3 bases and J shed 0 bases, with 10 bases lying between them. The CDR3 spans 15 residues. The germline V gene has CDR1 SGHTA and CDR2 FQGNSA. CDR3 DNA sequence: TGTGCCAGCAGCTTGCTCTTATCTAGCACAGATACGCAGTATTTT. It encodes CASSLLLSSTDTQYF.

The genes are TRBV11-2 and TRBJ1-2; D call uncertain. The CDR3 extends over 16 amino acids. The V end lost 5 bases, the J end lost 5 bases, and 21 bases lay between the germline ends. The germline V gene encodes CDR1 SGHAT and CDR2 FQNNGV. The CDR3 here is CASSLRAEATFYGYTF. As DNA, the CDR3 is TGTGCCAGCAGCCTAAGGGCAGAGGCCACTTTTTATGGCTACACCTTC.

The chain couples TRBV5-1 to TRBJ2-1; D tentatively fits TRBD1 or TRBD2 (5 bases each). Trimming shortened V by 1 base and J by 5 bases, and 16 bases separated the two germline ends. Germline CDR1 is SGHRS and CDR2 is YFSETQ. CDR3 size: 16 residues. The CDR3 nucleotides are TGCGCCAGCAGCTTGACCGGACTTGTAGGGGACAATGAGCAGTTCTTC. It codes for CASSLTGLVGDNEQFF.

The chain recombines TRBV19 with TRBJ1-2; TRBD1 might be the D (6 bases). The CDR3 has 15 residues. Deletions cut 1 base from V and 3 bases from J, with 12 bases between. Germline-derived CDR1 and CDR2 are LNHDA and SQIVND (reference sequence). This CDR3 reads CASSIGGRGDYGYTF. Here the CDR3 DNA reads TGTGCCAGTAGTATAGGAGGAAGGGGGGACTATGGCTACACCTTC. Full variable domain (outside the CDR3, taken from reference TRBV19 and TRBJ1-2): DGGITQSPKYLFRKEGQNVTLSCEQNLNHDAMYWYRQDPGQGLRLIYYSQIVNDFQKGDIAEGYSVSREKKESFPLTVTSAQKNPTAFYLCASSIGGRGDYGYTFGSGTRLTVV.

This clone was seen only once. This chain uses TRBV5-4 with TRBJ2-2; D perhaps matches TRBD1 (6 bases). The CDR3 spans 14 residues. Germline V gene sequence: CDR1 SGHNT, CDR2 YYREEE (reference sequence). Between the trimmed V and J ends, which lost 4 bases and 5 bases, there was a span of 12 bases. CDR3 sequence: CASSPGQGTGELFF. CDR3 DNA: TGTGCCAGCAGCCCCGGGCAGGGGACCGGGGAGCTGTTTTTT.

The chain combines TRBV5-5 with TRBJ2-3, with 8 bases fitting TRBD1. In germline, CDR1 is SGHKS, CDR2 YYEKEE (reference sequence). With 3 bases clipped from V and 0 bases from J, the junction kept 3 bases outside the gene matches. The CDR3 totals 15 residues. CDR3 nucleotide sequence: TGTGCCAGCAGCTCGGGACAGGTTAGCACAGATACGCAGTATTTT. This encodes CASSSGQVSTDTQYF.

This chain links TRBV11-2 with TRBJ2-7; TRBD2 aligns across 9 bases. There are 16 residues in the CDR3. Germline values: CDR1 SGHAT, CDR2 FQNNGV. J lost 2 bases, V lost 4 bases, and 9 bases had no gene match. DNA of the CDR3: TGTGCCAGCAGCTCCCAGACTAGCGGAGGGGCCTACGAGCAGTACTTC. Amino acids: CASSSQTSGGAYEQYF.

CDR3 amino acids: CASSRTPYDYEQYF. The CDR3 coding sequence is TGTGCCAGCAGCCGGACTCCGTACGACTACGAGCAGTACTTC. The V gene is TRBV7-2, the J gene TRBJ2-7; D possibly corresponds to TRBD2 (5 bases). Deletions cut 5 bases from V and 3 bases from J, with 14 bases between. The germline V gene encodes CDR1 SGHTA and CDR2 FQGNSA. This CDR3 region has 14 residues.

DNA of the CDR3: TGTGCCAGCAGCTTCGGTAACACGGGCAATCAGCCCCAGCATTTT. Protein sequence: CASSFGNTGNQPQHF. The chain carries TRBV7-2 and TRBJ1-5; D gene ambiguous. The CDR3 sequence is 15 residues long. Trimming pared 3 bases from V and 2 bases from J, leaving 11 bases between. Germline V lookup: CDR1 SGHTA, CDR2 FQGNSA.

The chain combines TRBV15 with TRBJ2-2, with 7 bases fitting TRBD1. V gave up 4 bases and J gave up 7 bases; unmatched junction bases: 9. Germline V gene lookup returns CDR1 LNHNV and CDR2 YYDKDF (reference sequence). This CDR3 has 15 residues. CDR3 in DNA: TGTGCCACCAGCACCCGACAGGGAGTCATCGGGGAGCTGTTTTTT. It encodes CATSTRQGVIGELFF.

This clone was detected a few times. The chain combines TRBV5-6 with TRBJ1-1, with D uncertain. From germline, CDR1 is SGHDT and CDR2 YYEEEE. With 2 bases removed from V and 0 bases from J, the gap between germline ends came to 8 bases. This CDR3 is 14 amino acids long. CDR3 nucleotides: TGTGCCAGCAGCTTATATCACATGAACACTGAAGCTTTCTTT. Translated: CASSLYHMNTEAFF.

The CDR3 region is CASSLDSTGPGEQYF. As DNA, the CDR3 is TGTGCCAGCAGCTTGGATTCTACGGGGCCGGGCGAGCAGTACTTC. The V gene is TRBV5-4, the J gene TRBJ2-7, with D perhaps TRBD1 or TRBD2 (5 bases each). This CDR3 contains 15 residues. Trimming took off 0 bases at V and 6 bases at J, with 16 bases between the two ends. Germline V gene sequence: CDR1 SGHNT, CDR2 YYREEE (reference sequence).

J is TRBJ2-7 and V is TRBV4-3; 9 nucleotides line up with TRBD1. V lost 8 bases to trimming and J lost 2 bases; unmatched junction nucleotides: 4. Germline assignment: CDR1 LGHNA and CDR2 YSLEER. The CDR3 spans 13 residues. The CDR3 is CASGTGHTYEQYF. The DNA for the CDR3 is TGCGCCAGCGGGACAGGGCATACCTACGAGCAGTACTTC.

The V and J genes are TRBV2 and TRBJ1-5; 10 positions agree with TRBD1. Losses at the gene ends were 6 bases for V and 7 bases for J; bases not matched to a gene: 9. CDR1 is SNHLY, CDR2 FYNNEI, per germline. The CDR3 totals 15 residues. The CDR3 nucleotides are TGTGCCAGCAGGAGGACAGGGGGGGACCAGCAGCCCCAGCATTTT. Amino acid sequence: CASRRTGGDQQPQHF.

The CDR3 spells CASSTLAGERSYEQYF. In DNA, the CDR3 is TGTGCCAGCAGCACCTTAGCGGGAGAGAGGTCTTACGAGCAGTACTTC. This chain connects TRBV21-1 to TRBJ2-7; TRBD2 is taken as the D call from the table, unchecked against the DNA. TRBV21-1 is termed a pseudogene. The CDR3 is 16 residues long.

This clone was recorded only once. The chain couples TRBV5-4 to TRBJ1-2; D may be TRBD1 (6 bases). The CDR3 sequence is 16 residues long. Germline loops: CDR1 SGHNT, CDR2 YYREEE (reference sequence). The V end lost 2 bases, the J end lost 8 bases, and 22 bases lay between the germline ends. The CDR3 protein is CASSFPQGRGNEGYTF. The CDR3 coding sequence is TGTGCCAGCAGCTTCCCGCAGGGCAGGGGCAATGAGGGCTACACCTTC. Variable domain in full (rest from reference TRBV5-4 and TRBJ1-2): ETGVTQSPTHLIKTRGQQVTLRCSSQSGHNTVSWYQQALGQGPQFIFQYYREEENGRGNFPPRFSGLQFPNYSSELNVNALELDDSALYLCASSFPQGRGNEGYTFGSGTRLTVV.

The CDR3 loop reads CASSFRAGGSSEQYF. CDR3 sequence (DNA): TGCGCCAGCAGCTTCCGCGCGGGGGGGTCCAGCGAGCAGTACTTC. V usage is TRBV5-1 and J usage is TRBJ2-7, with 9 bases fitting TRBD2. Per the germline V gene, CDR1 is SGHRS and CDR2 is YFSETQ. V was pared by 2 bases and J by 6 bases, with 9 bases of the junction left unmatched. This CDR3 is 15 amino acids long.

V and J are TRBV29-1 and TRBJ1-2; 11 bases line up with TRBD1. Germline loops: CDR1 SQVTM, CDR2 ANQGSEA. CDR3 length: 15 amino acids. Germline trimming cut 2 bases from V and 4 bases from J; bases unmatched to any gene: 6. The DNA of the CDR3 is TGCAGCGTTGAACCGCGGACAGGGGGCTCCTATGGCTACACCTTC. It specifies CSVEPRTGGSYGYTF. The whole variable domain, filled in from reference TRBV29-1 and TRBJ1-2, reads SAVISQKPSRDICQRGTSLTIQCQVDSQVTMMFWYRQQPGQSLTLIATANQGSEATYESGFVIDKFPISRPNLTFSTLTVSNMSPEDSSIYLCSVEPRTGGSYGYTFGSGTRLTVV.

The chain links TRBV18 to TRBJ1-1, with a weak D call TRBD1 (6 bases). V dropped 1 base and J dropped 6 bases, with 9 bases sitting between them. Germline CDR1 reads KGHSH; CDR2 reads LQKENI. The CDR3 totals 13 residues. The chain's CDR3 is CASSPQQGPEAFF. CDR3 in DNA: TGTGCCAGCTCACCACAACAGGGCCCTGAAGCTTTCTTT.

This rearrangement joins TRBV18 to TRBJ1-2, with D unclear. The CDR3 is 15 amino acids. Deletions cut 2 bases from V and 3 bases from J, with 13 bases between. Per the germline V gene, CDR1 is KGHSH and CDR2 is LQKENI. The DNA of the CDR3 is TGTGCCAGCTCACCAATCCCTGCCCTCGACTATGGCTACACCTTC. Encoded protein: CASSPIPALDYGYTF.

The sample holds a few counts of this clone. Other DNA sequences within the sample encode an identical CDR3. This chain joins TRBV7-2 and TRBJ2-7, with 12 bases aligning to TRBD1. Trimming at V came to 5 bases and at J to 7 bases, leaving 6 bases not matched to a gene. In germline, CDR1 is SGHTA, CDR2 FQGNSA. This CDR3 has 14 residues. CDR3 loop: CASSPRDRGREQYF. The CDR3 DNA is TGTGCCAGCAGCCCAAGGGACAGGGGGCGAGAGCAGTACTTC. The full variable domain, rest sourced from reference TRBV7-2 and TRBJ2-7, is GAGVSQSPSNKVTEKGKDVELRCDPISGHTALYWYRQSLGQGLEFLIYFQGNSAPDKSGLPSDRFSAERTGGSVSTLTIQRTQQEDSAVYLCASSPRDRGREQYFGPGTRLTVT.

This clone has only a few counts. The rearrangement links TRBV5-1 to TRBJ2-5; D perhaps matches TRBD1 (6 bases). Between the trimmed V and J ends, which lost 0 bases and 2 bases, there was a span of 11 bases. The germline V gene has CDR1 SGHRS and CDR2 YFSETQ. The CDR3 spans 15 residues. CDR3 amino acids: CASSLDRVGQETQYF. The CDR3 nucleotides are TGCGCCAGCAGCTTGGACAGGGTAGGGCAAGAGACCCAGTACTTC. The full variable domain, rest sourced from reference TRBV5-1 and TRBJ2-5, is KAGVTQTPRYLIKTRGQQVTLSCSPISGHRSVSWYQQTPGQGLQFLFEYFSETQRNKGNFPGRFSGRQFSNSRSEMNVSTLELGDSALYLCASSLDRVGQETQYFGPGTRLLVL.

The gene calls are TRBV18 and TRBJ1-2; D remains ambiguous. In germline, CDR1 is KGHSH, CDR2 LQKENI. The CDR3 sequence is 12 residues long. The V end lost 2 bases, the J end lost 7 bases, and 8 bases lay between the germline ends. The CDR3 is CASSPSEGGYTF. In nucleotides, the CDR3 is TGTGCCAGCTCACCAAGCGAGGGTGGCTACACCTTC.

This clone was observed once. One base away lies a much larger clone, so this may be a sequencing read error. The same CDR3 can be traced to other DNA sequences in this sample. The chain carries TRBV5-1 and TRBJ2-7; 9 bases fit TRBD1. CDR1 and CDR2 (germline): SGHRS, YFSETQ. The CDR3 is 14 amino acids. Unmatched junction bases numbered 3, after V lost 3 bases and J lost 2 bases. Here the CDR3 reads CASSSGTGPYEQYF. The CDR3 coding sequence is TGCGCCAGCAGCTCCGGGACAGGGCCCTACGAGCAGTACTTC.

In its sample, this clone was seen a few times. In DNA form, the CDR3 reads TGTGCCAGCAGCTTCGTAGCGGGAGGGCACGAGCAGTACTTC. This sequence encodes CASSFVAGGHEQYF. The chain is built from TRBV7-2 and TRBJ2-7, with 11 bases matching TRBD2. The CDR3 loop spans 14 amino acids. The junction had 3 bases not matched to a gene; V was cut back by 3 bases and J by 5 bases. CDR1 is SGHTA and CDR2 is FQGNSA in the germline V gene.

J is TRBJ1-2 and V is TRBV30; 8 bases match TRBD1. Germline trimming cut 3 bases from V and 8 bases from J; bases unmatched to any gene: 11. The CDR3 loop spans 14 amino acids. Germline CDR1 GTSNPN, CDR2 SVGIG (reference sequence). In DNA, the CDR3 is TGTGCCTGGAGGATCAGGGACAGGATTCGAGGCTACACCTTC. Its protein is CAWRIRDRIRGYTF.

This clone appeared a few times. Distinct nucleotide sequences in the sample also encode this CDR3. The gene calls are TRBV5-1 and TRBJ1-5; possible D gene TRBD1, 6 bases. V gave up 0 bases and J gave up 1 base, with 8 bases separating them. There are 15 residues in the CDR3. The V gene's germline CDR1 is SGHRS and CDR2 YFSETQ. CDR3 sequence (DNA): TGCGCCAGCAGCTTGGCTGGGGGCAGCAATCAGCCCCAGCATTTT. Protein sequence: CASSLAGGSNQPQHF.

The chain joins TRBV7-8 to TRBJ2-5, with TRBD1 matching over 9 bases. CDR3 length: 14 residues. The trim removed 4 bases at V and 5 bases at J, leaving 5 bases unmatched. Per germline, CDR1 SGHVS and CDR2 FQNEAQ. The CDR3 region has the DNA TGTGCCAGCAGCTCCACAGGGGGCAGGGAGACCCAGTACTTC. Translating gives CASSSTGGRETQYF.

J is TRBJ2-2 and V is TRBV19; 9 nucleotides agree with TRBD2. CDR1 and CDR2 (germline): LNHDA, SQIVND (reference sequence). The CDR3 has 16 amino acids. The trim removed 5 bases at V and 4 bases at J, leaving 8 bases unmatched. DNA for the CDR3: TGTGCCAGTAGTCCCGGTGTAGCGGGAGCCACCGGGGAGCTGTTTTTT. The encoded protein is CASSPGVAGATGELFF.